This paragraph reports one TCR beta chain. This entry belongs to a study of blood T cell repertoires in COVID-19. On the study more broadly: From T cells, B-cell-depleted T cells, or PBMCs came the material, which was cDNA or gDNA.

Assay: immunoSEQ multiplex PCR; the TCRdb copy retains only in-frame clones and omits some. The sample has fewer than 300,000 clones, 88% seen once. Germline CDR1 and CDR2: SGHKS and YYEKEE (reference sequence). This CDR3 comprises 15 residues. V was pared by 1 base and J by 7 bases, with 17 bases between. Sequenced material: peripheral blood. V is TRBV5-5 and J is TRBJ1-2; D perhaps matches TRBD1 (6 bases). The sequence came from a man in his late teens or twenties with active or convalescent COVID-19. The CDR3 here is CASSLSGGVLLGYTF. CDR3 bases: TGTGCCAGCAGCTTGTCGGGGGGCGTATTGCTTGGCTACACCTTC.